One sample yielded the 20 T cell receptor beta chains listed below, sequenced in a study of blood T cell repertoires in COVID-19. Produced via immunoSEQ multiplex PCR; TCRdb's table is partial and in-frame only. The sample holds roughly 54,000 clones, approximately 87% seen once. The sample taken for sequencing was peripheral blood. Receptors were obtained from a woman aged 60 to 75 with COVID-19, enrolled during active disease.

The genes are TRBV28 and TRBJ1-6; the D is unclear. The V and J ends lost 7 bases and 10 bases respectively, with 8 bases between them. Per the germline V gene, CDR1 is MDHEN and CDR2 is SYDVKM. This CDR3 is 11 amino acids long. In nucleotides, the CDR3 is TGTGCCAGCAAGTCGGGGTCACCCCTCCACTTT. The encoded protein is CASKSGSPLHF.

This chain connects TRBV2 to TRBJ2-1, with a tentative D call TRBD1 (6 bases). CDR3 size: 12 residues. The V and J ends lost 7 bases and 11 bases respectively, with 15 bases between them. Germline-derived CDR1 and CDR2 are SNHLY and FYNNEI. CDR3 nucleotide sequence: TGTGCCAGCACCGAGGGCAGGGGAAAGCAGTTCTTC. Translating gives CASTEGRGKQFF. Filled out from reference TRBV2 and TRBJ2-1, the complete variable domain reads EPEVTQTPSHQVTQMGQEVILRCVPISNHLYFYWYRQILGQKVEFLVSFYNNEISEKSEIFDDQFSVERPDGSNFTLKIRSTKLEDSAMYFCASTEGRGKQFFGPGTRLTVL.

The J gene is TRBJ2-7, the V gene TRBV11-2, with TRBD2 matching over 10 bases. This CDR3 comprises 18 residues. Germline CDR1 is SGHAT and CDR2 is FQNNGV. The ends lost 4 bases at V and 1 base at J; junction bases unmatched: 13. CDR3 amino acids: CASSYPPLTSGWSYEQYF. The CDR3 region has the DNA TGTGCCAGCAGCTACCCCCCCCTGACTAGCGGGTGGTCCTACGAGCAGTACTTC.

The J gene is TRBJ2-4, the V gene TRBV19; possibly TRBD1 for D (5 bases). Germline V gene data show CDR1 as LNHDA and CDR2 as SQIVND (reference sequence). The CDR3 is 16 amino acids. The V and J ends lost 3 bases and 0 bases respectively, with 12 bases between them. As DNA, the CDR3 is TGTGCCAGTAGTATTTCCAGGGATGGAGCCAAAAACATTCAGTACTTC. Translating it yields CASSISRDGAKNIQYF.

The J gene is TRBJ2-5, the V gene TRBV7-3, with a possible D match to TRBD1 (5 bases). The germline V gene has CDR1 SGHTA and CDR2 FQGTGA. With 5 bases removed from V and 2 bases from J, the gap between germline ends came to 12 bases. The CDR3 is 14 residues long. In DNA form, the CDR3 reads TGTGCCAGCAGCCCCCCTGGACAACAAGAGACCCAGTACTTC. This codes for CASSPPGQQETQYF.

The V and J genes are TRBV19 and TRBJ1-6; TRBD1 aligns across 7 bases. Germline V gives CDR1 LNHDA, CDR2 SQIVND (reference sequence). The V and J ends lost 7 bases and 7 bases, in that order; junction bases with no gene match: 13. The CDR3 has 16 amino acids. CDR3 sequence (DNA): TGTGCCAGTACCAACCGCGGGCAGGGGGACAATTCACCCCTCCACTTT. This translates into CASTNRGQGDNSPLHF.

The V and J genes are TRBV5-4 and TRBJ2-2, with TRBD2 as a possible D gene (6 bases). CDR3 length: 16 amino acids. V shed 4 bases and J shed 0 bases, with 13 bases lying between them. Per the germline V gene, CDR1 is SGHNT and CDR2 is YYREEE (reference sequence). The CDR3 region is CASSPRAGPNTGELFF. In DNA form, the CDR3 reads TGTGCCAGCAGCCCCCGGGCGGGACCGAACACCGGGGAGCTGTTTTTT.

The chain is built from TRBV4-2 and TRBJ1-6; D possibly corresponds to TRBD1 (6 bases). The CDR3 consists of 16 residues. Germline values: CDR1 LGHNA, CDR2 YNFKEQ. V lost 0 bases to trimming and J lost 12 bases, with 18 bases between them. For the CDR3, the DNA is TGTGCCAGCAGCCAAGATCCCCCAGGGGCCGGGGAACCCCTCCACTTT. It yields the protein CASSQDPPGAGEPLHF.

The chain joins TRBV30 to TRBJ1-2; D is unresolved. The germline V gene has CDR1 GTSNPN and CDR2 SVGIG (reference sequence). V shed 2 bases and J shed 6 bases, with 13 bases lying between them. The CDR3 is 13 amino acids. The DNA of the CDR3 is TGTGCCTGGAGTTTTGTCCGGAGGGATGGCTACACCTTC. As protein: CAWSFVRRDGYTF.

V is TRBV29-1 and J is TRBJ2-5; D is undetermined. CDR1 and CDR2 (germline): SQVTM, ANQGSEA. Trimming left V 1 base short and J 5 bases short, with 11 bases between. The CDR3 contains 13 residues. CDR3 sequence reads: CSVEVASRETQYF. The CDR3 bases are TGCAGCGTTGAAGTGGCTAGTCGGGAGACCCAGTACTTC. Full variable domain (remainder filled in from reference TRBV29-1 and TRBJ2-5): SAVISQKPSRDICQRGTSLTIQCQVDSQVTMMFWYRQQPGQSLTLIATANQGSEATYESGFVIDKFPISRPNLTFSTLTVSNMSPEDSSIYLCSVEVASRETQYFGPGTRLLVL.

The chain employs TRBV4-1 and TRBJ2-7; TRBD2 agrees at 8 bases. The CDR3 loop spans 16 amino acids. V lost 0 bases and J lost 3; bases outside the gene matches: 7. The V gene's germline CDR1 is MGHRA and CDR2 YSYEKL. CDR3 amino acids: CASSQDSLAVNYEQYF. The CDR3, as DNA: TGCGCCAGCAGCCAAGATTCACTAGCGGTTAACTACGAGCAGTACTTC.

V and J are TRBV5-1 and TRBJ1-6; 7 nucleotides match TRBD1. Per germline, CDR1 SGHRS and CDR2 YFSETQ. This CDR3 is built from 15 residues. V lost 4 bases, J lost 7 bases, and 8 bases stayed unmatched. The CDR3 nucleotides read TGCGCCAGCAGCCCTCAAGGGACAGAAAATTCACCCCTCCACTTT. Amino acid sequence: CASSPQGTENSPLHF. Combining the CDR3 with reference TRBV5-1 and TRBJ1-6 gives the whole variable domain KAGVTQTPRYLIKTRGQQVTLSCSPISGHRSVSWYQQTPGQGLQFLFEYFSETQRNKGNFPGRFSGRQFSNSRSEMNVSTLELGDSALYLCASSPQGTENSPLHFGNGTRLTVT.

This clone was detected a few times. This chain connects TRBV19 to TRBJ1-3; D gene ambiguous. CDR1 LNHDA and CDR2 SQIVND come from the germline V gene (reference sequence). V was pared by 7 bases and J by 0 bases, with 10 bases between. CDR3 length equals 14 residues. In DNA, the CDR3 is TGTGCCAGTACTCAGGCACTCTCTGGAAACACCATATATTTT. It yields the protein CASTQALSGNTIYF. Drawing the rest from reference TRBV19 and TRBJ1-3, the complete variable domain is DGGITQSPKYLFRKEGQNVTLSCEQNLNHDAMYWYRQDPGQGLRLIYYSQIVNDFQKGDIAEGYSVSREKKESFPLTVTSAQKNPTAFYLCASTQALSGNTIYFGEGSWLTVV.

The DNA of the CDR3 is TGTGCCAGCAGCTCCAAGGACAGGTTTGATCCGAGGGAGAGCTCCTATAATTCACCCCTCCACTTT. Protein product: CASSSKDRFDPRESSYNSPLHF. This chain uses TRBV7-3 with TRBJ1-6, with TRBD1 matching 7 bases. J gave up 0 bases and V 4 bases, and 21 bases lay outside the gene matches. CDR3 length: 22 residues. Germline V gives CDR1 SGHTA, CDR2 FQGTGA.

The V gene is TRBV7-2, the J gene TRBJ2-1; perhaps TRBD2 as D (5 bases). The CDR3 has 13 residues. The germline V and J ends were trimmed by 5 bases and 10 bases, with 15 bases remaining between them. CDR1 is SGHTA and CDR2 is FQGNSA in the germline V gene. CDR3 coding DNA: TGTGCCAGCAGCCAGGTGAGGGTTTGGGAGCAGTTCTTC. This translates into CASSQVRVWEQFF.

This chain joins TRBV19 and TRBJ1-5; 9 bases align to TRBD1. V was clipped by 8 bases and J by 6 bases; unmatched bases: 5. The CDR3 has 13 amino acids. In germline, CDR1 is LNHDA, CDR2 SQIVND (reference sequence). The CDR3 nucleotides read TGTGCCAGTTGGGACAGGGAAAGTCAGCCCCAGCATTTT. Translating gives CASWDRESQPQHF.

The chain combines TRBV7-9 with TRBJ1-5; weak D call: TRBD1 (6 bases). CDR1 is SEHNR and CDR2 is FQNEAQ in the germline V gene (reference sequence). Deletions cut 4 bases from V and 2 bases from J, with 9 bases between. CDR3 size: 14 residues. The chain's CDR3 is CASSSGVGNQPQHF. CDR3 coding DNA: TGTGCCAGCAGCTCAGGGGTTGGCAATCAGCCCCAGCATTTT.

The chain joins TRBV7-9 to TRBJ1-2, with TRBD1 matching over 8 bases. After removal of 1 base from V and 7 bases from J, the junction contained 11 bases not matched to a gene. Germline-derived CDR1 and CDR2 are SEHNR and FQNEAQ (reference sequence). CDR3 length: 16 residues. This CDR3 reads CASSLDGARGLFGYTF. CDR3 nucleotides: TGTGCCAGCAGCTTAGATGGAGCCAGGGGGCTTTTTGGCTACACCTTC.

The V and J genes are TRBV19 and TRBJ2-1; 11 bases are a match to TRBD2. CDR1 is LNHDA and CDR2 is SQIVND in the germline V gene (reference sequence). The ends lost 3 bases at V and 7 bases at J; junction bases unmatched: 8. This CDR3 region has 16 residues. The DNA of the CDR3 is TGTGCCAGTAGTATCTTAGCGGGAGGGCCGGGGAATGAGCAGTTCTTC. This gives the protein CASSILAGGPGNEQFF.

J is TRBJ2-1 and V is TRBV6-4; TRBD2 aligns across 8 bases. Germline V gene data show CDR1 as MRHNA and CDR2 as SNTAGT. V trimming: 4 bases; J trimming: 9 bases; junction bases outside the gene matches: 11. This CDR3 has 15 residues. This CDR3 is CASSAIAGSQGEQFF. The CDR3, as DNA: TGTGCCAGCAGTGCCATAGCGGGATCACAGGGTGAGCAGTTCTTC.